This TCR beta chain was documented in a study of T cell clonality in common variable immunodeficiency. Overall study findings and caveats: CVID subjects showed higher TCRbeta clonality than healthy controls. In common variable immunodeficiency, TCR beta chains reportedly carried fewer deletions and N-nucleotide insertions.

As concerns this clone: No antigen is known for it. Sequencing ends 3 residues short of the CDR3 end; the germline J gene provides the rest.

Clones were read by immunoSEQ multiplex PCR, and TCRdb kept only the in-frame ones, dropping some. The sample was found to contain under 20,000 clones, and every one recurs. With 6 bases clipped from V and 7 bases from J, the junction kept 10 bases outside the gene matches. The CDR3 has 14 residues. Looked up from germline, CDR1 is SGHTA and CDR2 is FQGNSA. The sample comprised peripheral blood mononuclear cells. The V and J genes are TRBV7-2 and TRBJ2-3; TRBD2 aligns across 7 bases. This receptor was identified in a human donor with common variable immunodeficiency. The sequenced part of the CDR3 DNA is TGTGCCAGCAGTTCCGGGGGGACTTCCTATACG. Translated: CASSSGGTSYT. The entire CDR3 protein reads CASSSGGTSYTQYF.